The clone carrying this T cell receptor beta chain was counted at least ten times. Antigen unknown. This record comes from a study of neurological immune-mediated disorders. Study-level results: None of the CDR3 amino acid sequences in expanded clones turned up in more than one subject, which points to private repertoires in all groups.

TCRdb itself ran the 5' RACE reads through MiXCR, one entry per CDR3 protein. The sample has tens of thousands of distinct CDR3 sequences, 2% to 2.5% seen once. Sequencing was done on a sample of PBMCs. This receptor was identified in a man aged 50-59 years with multiple sclerosis.

The CDR3 region has the DNA TGTGCCAGTAGGGACCTCCGGGACAGGAAGAATTCACCCCTCCACTTT. Translating gives CASRDLRDRKNSPLHF. The V gene is TRBV7-2, the J gene TRBJ1-6; 8 nucleotides match TRBD1. With 9 bases clipped from V and 7 bases from J, the junction kept 14 bases outside the gene matches. The germline CDR1 and CDR2 sequences are SGHTA and FQGNSA. The CDR3 has 16 residues. Full variable domain (remainder filled in from reference TRBV7-2 and TRBJ1-6): GAGVSQSPSNKVTEKGKDVELRCDPISGHTALYWYRQSLGQGLEFLIYFQGNSAPDKSGLPSDRFSAERTGGSVSTLTIQRTQQEDSAVYLCASRDLRDRKNSPLHFGNGTRLTVT.